This T cell receptor beta chain was retrieved from a study of spatial heterogeneity in lung cancer. By frequency in the sample, this clonotype is large (0.1 to 1%). Its specificity is not known. Time point defined: sample taken at primary tumor resection. Sequencing was performed on whole RNA extracted from tumor and nontumor lung tissue, or from frozen PBMC, and the material was left unsorted. The V end lost 3 bases, the J end lost 2 bases, and 7 bases lay between the germline ends. The CDR3 spans 13 residues. Germline V CDR1 and CDR2: SGHAT, FQNNGV. Overall study results and limits: Mutation tallies in tumors tracked expanded intratumoral alpha and beta TCR counts.

Individually, TCR cDNA molecules were each labelled with a unique molecular identifier. TCRdb independently ran MiXCR on the 5' RACE reads; one entry per CDR3 protein. The repertoire holds approximately 1,700 distinct CDR3 sequences, approximately 5.4% seen once, with around 8% in the top ten. This rearrangement joins TRBV11-2 to TRBJ2-5; D not certain. This sequence was found in a male donor with early-stage non-small cell lung cancer. The starting material was lung tumor tissue, obtained at surgery. The CDR3 DNA reads TGTGCCAGCAGCTTCGCCCGACAAGAGACCCAGTACTTC. Its translation: CASSFARQETQYF.